This TCR beta chain was captured by sequencing in a study of blood T cell repertoires in COVID-19. Clones were read by immunoSEQ multiplex PCR, and TCRdb kept only the in-frame ones, dropping some. The data hold 110,000 to 150,000 clones, with approximately 83% observed a single time. In terms of age and location, participants ranged from about 18 to 90 years and lived in about two dozen US areas. Cohort allocation depended upon clinical history that participants reported. CDR3 size: 13 residues. Trimming left V 8 bases short and J 4 bases short, with 11 bases between. The germline CDR1 and CDR2 sequences are MNHNY and SVGAGI (reference sequence).

The sequence was obtained from a man between 50 and 59 years old who had recovered from COVID-19. This chain joins TRBV6-6 and TRBJ2-2; the D gene is possibly TRBD1 (6 bases). Sequenced input: PBMCs or T cells enriched from blood (not recorded which). CDR3 DNA sequence: TGTGCCAGCCGGCAGGGGATCACCGGGGAGCTGTTTTTT. It yields the protein CASRQGITGELFF.